The 24 T cell receptor beta chains presented below share a single source sample, sequenced in a study of cytomegalovirus exposure and HLA in healthy donors. The PCR used 60 Vbeta and 13 Jbeta primers. The protocol was immunoSEQ multiplex PCR, while the TCRdb copy is restricted to in-frame clones and leaves out a portion. Of 100,000 or so clones listed, 60% to 70% are singletons. The source material was PBMCs. The receptor set was obtained from a woman in her twenties or thirties in good health and CMV-seronegative.

This clone has only a few counts. The V gene is TRBV11-2, the J gene TRBJ2-3, with D possibly TRBD2 on 6 matching bases. This CDR3 region has 13 residues. Trimming removed 1 base from V and 5 bases from J, with 7 bases in between. Germline V gene sequence: CDR1 SGHAT, CDR2 FQNNGV. This chain's CDR3 is CASSLGAGDTQYF. Here the CDR3 DNA reads TGTGCCAGCAGCTTAGGAGCGGGAGATACGCAGTATTTT.

The sample holds one count of this clone. The J gene is TRBJ2-7, the V gene TRBV10-1; 8 nucleotides line up with TRBD2. With V trimmed by 1 base and J by 2 bases, 4 bases remained unmatched. The CDR3 has 15 amino acids. Germline CDR1 reads WNHNN; CDR2 reads SYGVQD (reference sequence). CDR3 region: CASSEWAGGTYEQYF. The CDR3 DNA follows: TGCGCCAGCAGTGAGTGGGCGGGAGGCACCTACGAGCAGTACTTC.

V and J are TRBV14 and TRBJ2-7; a possible D gene is TRBD1 (6 bases). The CDR3 length is 14 residues. V shed 4 bases and J shed 2 bases, with 12 bases lying between them. The germline V gene has CDR1 SGHDN and CDR2 FVKESK. The CDR3 reads CASSLGQTAYEQYF. CDR3 in DNA: TGTGCCAGCAGCCTTGGACAGACTGCCTACGAGCAGTACTTC.

V usage is TRBV6-4 and J usage is TRBJ2-1; D gene unclear. The germline V gene encodes CDR1 MRHNA and CDR2 SNTAGT. Trimming removed 1 base at V and 0 bases at J, with 4 bases between. The length of the CDR3 is 14 residues. CDR3 sequence (DNA): TGTGCCAGCAGTGACTTCGGCTCCTACAATGAGCAGTTCTTC. It codes for CASSDFGSYNEQFF.

The chain links TRBV27 to TRBJ2-5; 7 bases align to TRBD2. The CDR3 contains 15 residues. The germline gives CDR1 MNHEY, CDR2 SMNVEV (reference sequence). J gave up 5 bases and V 3 bases, and 9 bases lay outside the gene matches. This CDR3 is CASSFERGVRETQYF. Here the CDR3 DNA reads TGTGCCAGCAGTTTTGAACGGGGGGTTCGGGAGACCCAGTACTTC.

The chain couples TRBV10-3 to TRBJ1-2; 9 nucleotides agree with TRBD1. There are 13 residues in the CDR3. In germline, CDR1 is ENHRY, CDR2 SYGVKD. V shed 5 bases, J shed 7 bases, and the junction held 5 bases outside the gene matches. The CDR3 loop is CAISHPQGAGYTF. The CDR3 DNA reads TGTGCCATCAGTCACCCACAGGGGGCTGGCTACACCTTC.

The chain uses TRBV4-3 and TRBJ2-1, with a tentative D call TRBD2 (6 bases). Trimming took off 4 bases at V and 4 bases at J, with 17 bases between the two ends. The CDR3 runs to 16 residues. Germline V CDR1 and CDR2: LGHNA, YSLEER. In DNA, the CDR3 is TGCGCCAGCAGCCCCTCGGCCGGGACTCAATACAATGAGCAGTTCTTC. Encoded protein: CASSPSAGTQYNEQFF.

Only a few counts were recorded for this clone. Different DNA sequences within this sample yield the same CDR3. The genes are TRBV10-3 and TRBJ2-5; 7 bases are shared with TRBD1. Per germline, CDR1 ENHRY and CDR2 SYGVKD. This CDR3 has 11 residues. Trimming at V came to 10 bases and at J to 3 bases, leaving 2 bases not matched to a gene. The CDR3 protein is CASGQEETQYF. In DNA, the CDR3 is TGTGCCAGTGGACAGGAAGAGACCCAGTACTTC.

The chain has TRBV4-1 and TRBJ1-3; 7 positions match TRBD1. The V segment lost 3 bases and the J segment 4 bases; nucleotides outside the gene matches: 6. The germline V gene has CDR1 MGHRA and CDR2 YSYEKL. This CDR3 comprises 15 residues. The CDR3 spells CASSQRTGTGNTIYF. CDR3 bases: TGCGCCAGCAGCCAGAGGACAGGTACAGGAAACACCATATATTTT.

The V gene is TRBV4-1, the J gene TRBJ2-1; 9 bases are a match to TRBD2. Germline-derived CDR1 and CDR2 are MGHRA and YSYEKL. V lost 0 bases, J lost 3 bases, and 6 bases stayed unmatched. This CDR3 is built from 17 residues. The CDR3 coding sequence is TGCGCCAGCAGCCAAGAATTGGCGGGAGGGAGCTACAATGAGCAGTTCTTC. The encoded protein is CASSQELAGGSYNEQFF.

This clone was found once. This chain joins TRBV7-9 and TRBJ1-1; 7 bases are shared with TRBD1. CDR3 size: 14 residues. Germline V gene sequence: CDR1 SEHNR, CDR2 FQNEAQ (reference sequence). The V gene end was trimmed by 5 bases and the J gene end by 7 bases; junction bases not matched to a gene: 10. The CDR3 loop reads CASSVSGTDLEAFF. CDR3 DNA sequence: TGTGCCAGCAGCGTCTCCGGGACAGATCTTGAAGCTTTCTTT.

This clone was counted between two and nine times. The chain is built from TRBV28 and TRBJ1-5; no definite D call. CDR3 length equals 14 residues. Trimming pared 8 bases from V and 4 bases from J, leaving 15 bases between. Germline loops: CDR1 MDHEN, CDR2 SYDVKM. For the CDR3, the DNA is TGTGCCAGCGGCAGAGCGGGGAGTAATCAGCCCCAGCATTTT. The encoded protein is CASGRAGSNQPQHF.

The V gene is TRBV6-5, the J gene TRBJ2-5, with D unresolved. Deletions cut 0 bases from V and 5 bases from J, with 16 bases between. This CDR3 is 16 amino acids long. Germline lookup yields CDR1 MNHEY and CDR2 SVGAGI. The CDR3 coding sequence is TGTGCCAGCAGTTACTCGTTGACATTCGTAGAGGAGACCCAGTACTTC. Translated, it gives CASSYSLTFVEETQYF.

The chain recombines TRBV4-1 with TRBJ2-1; D not certain. This CDR3 region has 17 residues. Deletions cut 1 base from V and 0 bases from J, with 13 bases between. The germline gives CDR1 MGHRA, CDR2 YSYEKL. The CDR3 DNA is TGCGCCAGCAGCCAAGTAGATCTTGGTTTCTCCTACAATGAGCAGTTCTTC. Translated, it gives CASSQVDLGFSYNEQFF.

The genes are TRBV7-2 and TRBJ2-3; a weak D match, TRBD2 (5 bases). CDR1 is SGHTA, CDR2 FQGNSA, per germline. The V end was cut by 4 bases, the J end by 8 bases, with 10 bases between. The length of the CDR3 is 12 residues. The CDR3 nucleotides are TGTGCCAGCAGCTCCATTGGAGGTACGCAGTATTTT. This gives the protein CASSSIGGTQYF.

The V call is TRBV15, the J call TRBJ2-1; 9 nucleotides match TRBD2. The CDR3 runs 16 residues. The junction had 8 bases not matched to a gene; V was cut back by 1 base and J by 7 bases. Germline values: CDR1 LNHNV, CDR2 YYDKDF (reference sequence). CDR3 loop: CATSRAGGRAQNEQFF. DNA of the CDR3: TGTGCCACCAGCAGAGCCGGCGGGAGGGCCCAGAATGAGCAGTTCTTC.

Only a few counts were recorded for this clone. The V and J genes are TRBV30 and TRBJ2-1; D might be TRBD2 (6 bases). V was shortened by 2 bases and J by 10 bases, with 18 bases between the two germline ends. This CDR3 contains 14 residues. Germline CDR1 is GTSNPN and CDR2 is SVGIG (reference sequence). CDR3 protein: CAWSHGGSGLEQFF. Here the CDR3 DNA reads TGTGCCTGGAGTCACGGGGGTAGCGGACTGGAGCAGTTCTTC.

The chain couples TRBV11-2 to TRBJ1-1, with D possibly being TRBD1 (5 bases). The CDR3 is 13 amino acids. Germline CDR1 SGHAT, CDR2 FQNNGV. The V gene lost 3 bases and the J gene lost 1 base, with 6 bases spanning the gap. DNA for the CDR3: TGTGCCAGCAGCTTCGACAGGAACACTGAAGCTTTCTTT. Translating gives CASSFDRNTEAFF. Based on the CDR3 plus reference TRBV11-2 and TRBJ1-1, the full variable domain is EAGVAQSPRYKIIEKRQSVAFWCNPISGHATLYWYQQILGQGPKLLIQFQNNGVVDDSQLPKDRFSAERLKGVDSTLKIQPAKLEDSAVYLCASSFDRNTEAFFGQGTRLTVV.

This clone was counted ten times or more. The V call is TRBV19, the J call TRBJ1-5; the D is unclear. CDR3 length equals 17 residues. Trimming stripped 0 bases from V and 6 bases from J, with 18 bases between. The germline CDR1 and CDR2 sequences are LNHDA and SQIVND (reference sequence). CDR3 nucleotide sequence: TGTGCCAGTAGTATAGACGGGAGAGGGAGGAGAGGTCAGCCCCAGCATTTT. Protein sequence: CASSIDGRGRRGQPQHF.

The chain is built from TRBV9 and TRBJ1-2; 7 bases are a match to TRBD1. V was clipped by 3 bases and J by 4 bases; unmatched bases: 9. Germline V gene lookup returns CDR1 SGDLS and CDR2 YYNGEE. The CDR3 consists of 15 residues. DNA of the CDR3: TGTGCCAGCAGCGCAGACAGGGTCGGGTTCTATGGCTACACCTTC. Translated: CASSADRVGFYGYTF.

The chain is built from TRBV18 and TRBJ2-2, with D hard to call. V was trimmed by 3 bases and J by 5 bases, leaving 7 bases between them. The CDR3 has 13 residues. Germline V gene data show CDR1 as KGHSH and CDR2 as LQKENI. CDR3 protein: CASSPSVTGELFF. In DNA form, the CDR3 reads TGTGCCAGCTCACCCTCGGTGACCGGGGAGCTGTTTTTT.

The chain carries TRBV11-2 and TRBJ1-1; D call uncertain. The CDR3 runs 14 residues. The V end lost 1 base, the J end lost 1 base, and 7 bases lay between the germline ends. Germline loops: CDR1 SGHAT, CDR2 FQNNGV. This CDR3 reads CASSLGASNTEAFF. CDR3 nucleotides: TGTGCCAGCAGCTTAGGGGCCTCGAACACTGAAGCTTTCTTT.

The DNA of the CDR3 is TGTGCCAGCGCGAAGGAGCGGGGCAGGCGTGAGACCCAGTACTTC. Protein sequence: CASAKERGRRETQYF. The genes are TRBV2 and TRBJ2-5; 7 bases fit TRBD2. J was trimmed by 5 bases and V by 8 bases; bases with no gene match: 14. The germline V gene encodes CDR1 SNHLY and CDR2 FYNNEI. CDR3 size: 15 residues.

This chain uses TRBV2 with TRBJ2-3; 7 bases match TRBD2. Germline V gene lookup returns CDR1 SNHLY and CDR2 FYNNEI. This CDR3 comprises 16 residues. Trimming removed 7 bases from V and 2 bases from J; junction bases left unmatched: 12. For the CDR3, the DNA is TGTGCCAGCAAACGGTTCAGCGGGAAGGTCACAGATACGCAGTATTTT. Its translation is CASKRFSGKVTDTQYF.